One sample yielded the 31 T cell receptor beta chains listed below, sequenced in a study of cytomegalovirus exposure and HLA in healthy donors. Primers: 60 Vbeta forward and 13 Jbeta reverse. The data were produced by immunoSEQ multiplex PCR, yet TCRdb's version contains in-frame clones alone and is incomplete. The sample contains 79,000 or so clones, over 70% of which appear only once. Sequenced: PBMCs. The receptors here all came from a woman aged 40 to 50 in good health and CMV-seropositive.

In its sample, this clone was seen once. V and J are TRBV6-5 and TRBJ2-5; TRBD1 aligns across 10 bases. Germline V gives CDR1 MNHEY, CDR2 SVGAGI. CDR3 length equals 15 residues. V lost 5 bases, J lost 5 bases, and 8 bases stayed unmatched. The CDR3 is CASSRGTGAGETQYF. The CDR3 DNA follows: TGTGCCAGCAGTCGCGGGACAGGGGCTGGGGAGACCCAGTACTTC.

The gene calls are TRBV5-1 and TRBJ1-1; D is undetermined. CDR1 SGHRS and CDR2 YFSETQ come from the germline V gene. This CDR3 has 14 residues. Trimming took off 3 bases at V and 2 bases at J, with 11 bases between the two ends. This chain's CDR3 is CASSSAGGNTEAFF. As DNA, the CDR3 is TGCGCCAGCAGCTCGGCAGGAGGAAACACTGAAGCTTTCTTT.

This chain uses TRBV29-1 with TRBJ2-1, with 13 bases that match TRBD2. V was clipped by 6 bases and J by 5 bases; unmatched bases: 4. The germline gives CDR1 SQVTM, CDR2 ANQGSEA. The CDR3 has 14 amino acids. The CDR3 spells CSVGGTSGDNEQFF. The CDR3 DNA is TGCAGCGTCGGGGGGACTAGCGGGGACAATGAGCAGTTCTTC.

The rearrangement joins TRBV4-1 to TRBJ2-7, with 10 positions matching TRBD2. The trim removed 2 bases at V and 1 base at J, leaving 5 bases unmatched. Germline V CDR1 and CDR2: MGHRA, YSYEKL. The CDR3 loop spans 16 amino acids. In DNA, the CDR3 is TGCGCCAGCAGCCAAATGACTAGCGGGTTTTCCTACGAGCAGTACTTC. Translated, it gives CASSQMTSGFSYEQYF.

In nucleotides, the CDR3 is TGTGCCACCAGCAGAGACCCAGGGGGATACGAGCAGTACTTC. Protein product: CATSRDPGGYEQYF. V is TRBV15 and J is TRBJ2-7; 7 positions match TRBD1. Unmatched junction bases numbered 3, after V lost 0 bases and J lost 4 bases. Germline values: CDR1 LNHNV, CDR2 YYDKDF (reference sequence). CDR3 length equals 14 residues.

V is TRBV5-1 and J is TRBJ2-2, with 7 bases matching TRBD1. Germline trimming cut 3 bases from V and 1 base from J; bases unmatched to any gene: 6. In germline, CDR1 is SGHRS, CDR2 YFSETQ. The CDR3 runs to 16 residues. DNA of the CDR3: TGCGCCAGCAGCTCGACAGGGCTTGTGAACACCGGGGAGCTGTTTTTT. Its translation: CASSSTGLVNTGELFF.

The V gene is TRBV25-1, the J gene TRBJ2-7; TRBD2 agrees at 12 bases. In germline, CDR1 is MGHDK, CDR2 SYGVNS. J lost 5 bases, V lost 7 bases, and 9 bases had no gene match. The length of the CDR3 is 15 residues. In nucleotides, the CDR3 is TGTGCCAGCACCTCACTAGCGGGAGGTTTCAACGAGCAGTACTTC. Protein sequence: CASTSLAGGFNEQYF.

This chain connects TRBV5-1 to TRBJ2-7; a weak D match, TRBD1 (6 bases). The CDR3 totals 13 residues. The V and J ends lost 4 bases and 7 bases respectively, with 15 bases between them. Germline V CDR1 and CDR2: SGHRS, YFSETQ. The CDR3 nucleotides are TGCGCCAGCAGCCTCTACAGGGACGGGGAGCAGTACTTC. Its translation is CASSLYRDGEQYF.

This clone was seen a single time. V usage is TRBV21-1 and J usage is TRBJ2-7; the D call of TRBD1 is as the table states it, not checked on the DNA. TRBV21-1 is a pseudogene locus. The CDR3 contains 16 residues. In DNA, the CDR3 is TGTGCCAGCAGCAAATTACTGGGCTTCCTAACCTACGAGCAGTACTTC. Translated, it gives CASSKLLGFLTYEQYF.

CDR3 in amino acids: CASSVGGPRYEQYF. In DNA form, the CDR3 reads TGTGCCAGCAGTGTCGGGGGACCGCGTTACGAGCAGTACTTC. The chain is built from TRBV6-1 and TRBJ2-7, with D possibly being TRBD2 (6 bases). Germline lookup yields CDR1 MNHNS and CDR2 SASEGT. Trimming removed 4 bases at V and 4 bases at J, with 14 bases between. This CDR3 comprises 14 residues.

The sample holds a few counts of this clone. This chain joins TRBV15 and TRBJ1-1; D is unresolved. This CDR3 region has 13 residues. V was pared by 3 bases and J by 1 base, with 6 bases between. CDR1 is LNHNV and CDR2 is YYDKDF in the germline V gene (reference sequence). CDR3 nucleotides: TGTGCCACCAGCAGGAGCCAGAACACTGAAGCTTTCTTT. Translated: CATSRSQNTEAFF.

CDR3 protein: CASSFSGTGTTEQYF. The CDR3 DNA reads TGTGCCAGCAGTTTTTCCGGGACTGGGACCACCGAGCAGTACTTC. The V call is TRBV27, the J call TRBJ2-7, with D possibly TRBD2 on 6 matching bases. There are 15 residues in the CDR3. Germline V gives CDR1 MNHEY, CDR2 SMNVEV (reference sequence). Trimming shortened V by 3 bases and J by 6 bases, and 18 bases separated the two germline ends.

A few counts support this clone. The rearrangement uses TRBV2 and TRBJ2-3; TRBD2 might be the D (6 bases). The CDR3 is 15 amino acids. Trimming cost V 6 bases and J 5 bases, with 18 bases left between them. The germline CDR1 and CDR2 sequences are SNHLY and FYNNEI. The CDR3 DNA reads as TGTGCCAGCAGGGAACCCGGGAGTGGAGGAGATACGCAGTATTTT. Protein product: CASREPGSGGDTQYF.

The gene calls are TRBV29-1 and TRBJ1-1; possibly TRBD1 for D (5 bases). Looked up from germline, CDR1 is SQVTM and CDR2 is ANQGSEA. Trimming stripped 6 bases from V and 6 bases from J, with 17 bases between. The CDR3 runs 13 residues. The CDR3 loop is CSVQQVAVAEAFF. In DNA form, the CDR3 reads TGCAGCGTACAACAGGTGGCGGTCGCTGAAGCTTTCTTT.

V and J are TRBV6-5 and TRBJ1-5; 9 nucleotides line up with TRBD1. The germline V gene has CDR1 MNHEY and CDR2 SVGAGI. Trimming at V came to 6 bases and at J to 3 bases, leaving 3 bases not matched to a gene. The CDR3 length is 14 residues. The chain's CDR3 is CASRRDRDNQPQHF. The CDR3 DNA follows: TGTGCCAGCAGGCGGGACAGGGACAATCAGCCCCAGCATTTT.

This clone was detected a few times. This chain connects TRBV19 to TRBJ2-7; TRBD1 is a possible D gene (7 bases). Per the germline V gene, CDR1 is LNHDA and CDR2 is SQIVND (reference sequence). Trimming left V 2 bases short and J 5 bases short, with 13 bases between. This CDR3 has 14 amino acids. The CDR3 sequence: CASSISGGIHEQYF. The CDR3 DNA follows: TGTGCCAGTAGTATATCAGGGGGGATCCACGAGCAGTACTTC.

This chain uses TRBV25-1 with TRBJ1-6, with TRBD1 as a possible D gene (5 bases). Per the germline V gene, CDR1 is MGHDK and CDR2 is SYGVNS. This CDR3 has 14 amino acids. Between the trimmed V and J ends, which lost 7 bases and 5 bases, there was a span of 12 bases. Here the CDR3 reads CASTDPGDNSPLHF. CDR3 nucleotides: TGTGCCAGCACCGATCCGGGGGATAATTCACCCCTCCACTTT.

This chain links TRBV30 with TRBJ1-1; 8 bases map to TRBD1. The trim removed 3 bases at V and 4 bases at J, leaving 7 bases unmatched. This CDR3 spans 14 amino acids. Germline V lookup: CDR1 GTSNPN, CDR2 SVGIG (reference sequence). In DNA form, the CDR3 reads TGTGCCTGGAGAATAGGACAGGGAGGCACTGAAGCTTTCTTT. It encodes CAWRIGQGGTEAFF.

V is TRBV2 and J is TRBJ1-1; D might be TRBD1 (6 bases). Germline V gives CDR1 SNHLY, CDR2 FYNNEI. The V end lost 4 bases, the J end lost 1 base, and 10 bases lay between the germline ends. The CDR3 sequence is 14 residues long. In DNA, the CDR3 is TGTGCCAGCAGTGTTACAGGGAAGAACACTGAAGCTTTCTTT. Encoded protein: CASSVTGKNTEAFF. Full variable domain (remainder filled in from reference TRBV2 and TRBJ1-1): EPEVTQTPSHQVTQMGQEVILRCVPISNHLYFYWYRQILGQKVEFLVSFYNNEISEKSEIFDDQFSVERPDGSNFTLKIRSTKLEDSAMYFCASSVTGKNTEAFFGQGTRLTVV.

The V call is TRBV5-6, the J call TRBJ1-3, with D perhaps TRBD1 (6 bases). The CDR3 sequence is 15 residues long. The germline V and J ends were trimmed by 0 bases and 4 bases, with 11 bases remaining between them. Germline lookup yields CDR1 SGHDT and CDR2 YYEEEE. The CDR3 loop reads CASSLAGTYGNTIYF. DNA of the CDR3: TGTGCCAGCAGCTTGGCAGGGACATACGGAAACACCATATATTTT.

This clone has more than one count but fewer than ten. V is TRBV27 and J is TRBJ2-1; TRBD1 matches 7 bases. Germline CDR1 is MNHEY and CDR2 is SMNVEV (reference sequence). This CDR3 is built from 13 residues. V trimming: 6 bases; J trimming: 15 bases; junction bases outside the gene matches: 14. The CDR3 DNA reads as TGTGCCAGCAGCCCAACTCCAGACAGGGCCCTGTTCTTC. It codes for CASSPTPDRALFF.

This clone was picked up a small number of times. This chain connects TRBV6-5 to TRBJ1-5; D is ambiguous. The V gene's germline CDR1 is MNHEY and CDR2 SVGAGI. Trimming stripped 5 bases from V and 5 bases from J, with 16 bases between. This CDR3 region has 15 residues. The CDR3 loop reads CASSRGKTSDQPQHF. In DNA form, the CDR3 reads TGTGCCAGCAGTCGCGGAAAGACCTCCGATCAGCCCCAGCATTTT.

In its sample, this clone was seen once. Here the CDR3 DNA reads TGTGCCAGTAGTATAGAAAGGGGGAATCAGCCCCAGCATTTT. Its translation: CASSIERGNQPQHF. The rearrangement links TRBV19 to TRBJ1-5, with D perhaps matching TRBD1 (6 bases). Germline V gene lookup returns CDR1 LNHDA and CDR2 SQIVND (reference sequence). The CDR3 consists of 14 residues. The germline V and J ends were trimmed by 0 bases and 4 bases, with 7 bases remaining between them.

This chain joins TRBV30 and TRBJ2-5, with a possible D match to TRBD1 (6 bases). In germline, CDR1 is GTSNPN, CDR2 SVGIG (reference sequence). CDR3 length equals 14 residues. The V end lost 1 base, the J end lost 2 bases, and 11 bases lay between the germline ends. The chain's CDR3 is CAWSDRTAQETQYF. The CDR3 nucleotides read TGTGCCTGGAGTGATCGGACAGCACAAGAGACCCAGTACTTC.

V and J are TRBV7-2 and TRBJ2-7, with D possibly being TRBD2 (6 bases). The CDR3 spans 15 residues. Trimming shortened V by 6 bases and J by 0 bases, and 15 bases separated the two germline ends. Germline V gene data show CDR1 as SGHTA and CDR2 as FQGNSA. CDR3 DNA: TGTGCCAGCAGTCTCAGCGGGCCTCTCTCCTACGAGCAGTACTTC. Its protein is CASSLSGPLSYEQYF.

This chain connects TRBV19 to TRBJ2-4, with D possibly being TRBD1 (5 bases). Trimming took 3 bases from V and 8 from J, leaving 17 bases between them. Germline V CDR1 and CDR2: LNHDA, SQIVND (reference sequence). CDR3 length: 15 residues. The CDR3 loop reads CASSITTVDLHIQYF. CDR3 sequence (DNA): TGTGCCAGTAGTATTACGACAGTTGATCTTCACATTCAGTACTTC.

The chain joins TRBV29-1 to TRBJ2-3, with D uncertain. This CDR3 region has 12 residues. CDR1 is SQVTM and CDR2 is ANQGSEA in the germline V gene. Trimming took off 6 bases at V and 5 bases at J, with 12 bases between the two ends. The CDR3, as DNA: TGCAGCGTCGGCTATACGGGAGATACGCAGTATTTT. Translation gives CSVGYTGDTQYF.

The rearrangement uses TRBV7-9 and TRBJ2-1, with 8 bases fitting TRBD2. V dropped 8 bases and J dropped 7; count of bases not matched to a gene: 10. The CDR3 totals 14 residues. Germline V gives CDR1 SEHNR, CDR2 FQNEAQ (reference sequence). The CDR3 DNA reads as TGTGCCAGCGCCTGGGCCGGGAGGGAGAATGAGCAGTTCTTC. This sequence encodes CASAWAGRENEQFF.

This chain uses TRBV2 with TRBJ2-5; maybe TRBD1 (6 bases). V was cut by 3 bases and J by 4 bases, with 15 bases left in between. Germline V CDR1 and CDR2: SNHLY, FYNNEI. The CDR3 has 15 amino acids. This CDR3 reads CASSDLGQGRETQYF. CDR3 in DNA: TGTGCCAGCAGTGACCTGGGCCAGGGGAGAGAGACCCAGTACTTC.

J is TRBJ2-1 and V is TRBV7-8; 13 bases agree with TRBD2. Germline values: CDR1 SGHVS, CDR2 FQNEAQ. The trim removed 1 base at V and 9 bases at J, leaving 0 bases unmatched. This CDR3 has 14 amino acids. The CDR3 nucleotides are TGTGCCAGCAGCTTAGGACTAGCGGGGGGTGAGCAGTTCTTC. The encoded protein is CASSLGLAGGEQFF. Complete variable domain (other parts from reference TRBV7-8 and TRBJ2-1): GAGVSQSPRYKVAKRGQDVALRCDPISGHVSLFWYQQALGQGPEFLTYFQNEAQLDKSGLPSDRFFAERPEGSVSTLKIQRTQQEDSAVYLCASSLGLAGGEQFFGPGTRLTVL.

The chain recombines TRBV7-3 with TRBJ2-3; maybe TRBD2 (7 bases). The CDR3 covers 14 residues. In germline, CDR1 is SGHTA, CDR2 FQGTGA. The germline V and J ends were trimmed by 5 bases and 2 bases, with 11 bases remaining between them. CDR3 coding DNA: TGTGCCAGCAGCCCTGCGGGGGCCACAGATACGCAGTATTTT. It codes for CASSPAGATDTQYF. Full variable domain (remainder filled in from reference TRBV7-3 and TRBJ2-3): GAGVSQTPSNKVTEKGKYVELRCDPISGHTALYWYRQSLGQGPEFLIYFQGTGAADDSGLPNDRFFAVRPEGSVSTLKIQRTERGDSAVYLCASSPAGATDTQYFGPGTRLTVL.